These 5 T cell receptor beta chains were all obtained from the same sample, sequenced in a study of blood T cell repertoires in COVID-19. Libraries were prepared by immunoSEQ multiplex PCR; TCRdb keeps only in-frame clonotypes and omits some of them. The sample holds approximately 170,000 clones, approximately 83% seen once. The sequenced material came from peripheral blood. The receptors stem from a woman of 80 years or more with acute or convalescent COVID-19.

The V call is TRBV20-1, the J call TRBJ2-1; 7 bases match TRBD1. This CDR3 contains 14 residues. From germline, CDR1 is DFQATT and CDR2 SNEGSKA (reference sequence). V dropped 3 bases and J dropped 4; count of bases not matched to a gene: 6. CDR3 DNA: TGCAGTGCTAGTTGGGACAGCTTATACAATGAGCAGTTCTTC. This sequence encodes CSASWDSLYNEQFF.

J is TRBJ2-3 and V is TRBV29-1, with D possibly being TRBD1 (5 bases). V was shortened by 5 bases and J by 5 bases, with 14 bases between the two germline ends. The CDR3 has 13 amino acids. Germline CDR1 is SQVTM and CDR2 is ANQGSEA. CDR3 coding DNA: TGCAGCGTTATCCTGACAGCAGGAGATACGCAGTATTTT. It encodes CSVILTAGDTQYF.

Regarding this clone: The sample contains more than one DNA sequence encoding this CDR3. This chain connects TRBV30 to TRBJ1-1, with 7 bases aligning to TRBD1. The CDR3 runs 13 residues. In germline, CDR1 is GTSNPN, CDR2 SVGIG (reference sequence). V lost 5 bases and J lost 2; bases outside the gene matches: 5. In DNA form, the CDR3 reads TGTGCCTGGTCTCGACAGGGAAACACTGAAGCTTTCTTT. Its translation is CAWSRQGNTEAFF.

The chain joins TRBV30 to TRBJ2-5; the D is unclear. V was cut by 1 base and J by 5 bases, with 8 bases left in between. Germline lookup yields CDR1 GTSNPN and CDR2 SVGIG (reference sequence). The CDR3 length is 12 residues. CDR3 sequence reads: CAWSAGPETQYF. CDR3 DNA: TGTGCCTGGAGTGCGGGTCCGGAGACCCAGTACTTC.

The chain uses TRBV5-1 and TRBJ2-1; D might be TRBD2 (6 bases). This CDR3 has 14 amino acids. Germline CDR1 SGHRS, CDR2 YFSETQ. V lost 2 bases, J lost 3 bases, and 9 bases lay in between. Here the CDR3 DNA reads TGCGCCAGCAGCTTAAGGGAGGTCTACAATGAGCAGTTCTTC. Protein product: CASSLREVYNEQFF.